These 8 T cell receptor beta chains were sequenced from one sample in a study of blood T cell repertoires in COVID-19. Libraries were prepared by immunoSEQ multiplex PCR; TCRdb keeps only in-frame clonotypes and omits some of them. The repertoire holds almost 200,000 clones, with more than 75% as singletons. The sequenced sample was peripheral blood. The receptor source for this set is a middle-aged woman with COVID-19, enrolled during active disease.

The CDR3 protein is CASSPGLAGPDTQYF. DNA of the CDR3: TGTGCCAGCAGCCCAGGACTAGCGGGACCAGATACGCAGTATTTT. The V gene is TRBV7-7, the J gene TRBJ2-3; TRBD2 agrees at 12 bases. V gave up 5 bases and J gave up 4 bases; unmatched junction bases: 4. Germline-derived CDR1 and CDR2 are SSHAT and FNYEAQ (reference sequence). The CDR3 is 15 amino acids. Supplemented by reference TRBV7-7 and TRBJ2-3, the full variable domain reads GAGVSQSPRYKVTKRGQDVTLRCDPISSHATLYWYQQALGQGPEFLTYFNYEAQPDKSGLPSDRFSAERPEGSISTLTIQRTEQRDSAMYRCASSPGLAGPDTQYFGPGTRLTVL.

J is TRBJ2-5 and V is TRBV5-1; 9 bases are shared with TRBD1. The CDR3 has 16 amino acids. The ends lost 2 bases at V and 0 bases at J; junction bases unmatched: 5. CDR1 is SGHRS, CDR2 YFSETQ, per germline. In nucleotides, the CDR3 is TGCGCCAGCAGCTTCGCCGGGACAGGGAACCAAGAGACCCAGTACTTC. It encodes CASSFAGTGNQETQYF.

The chain joins TRBV14 to TRBJ1-2; 8 bases match TRBD1. This CDR3 is built from 15 residues. Germline V gene lookup returns CDR1 SGHDN and CDR2 FVKESK. Trimming took 5 bases from V and 1 from J; bases not matched to a gene: 6. The CDR3 reads CASSARTGINYGYTF. The DNA of the CDR3 is TGTGCCAGCAGCGCCCGGACAGGGATTAACTATGGCTACACCTTC.

This clone was picked up a small number of times. The rearrangement links TRBV19 to TRBJ1-6; D remains unclear. This CDR3 has 17 amino acids. Germline V CDR1 and CDR2: LNHDA, SQIVND (reference sequence). V lost 3 bases and J 0 bases, leaving 12 bases between the germline ends. Written as DNA, the CDR3 is TGTGCCAGTAGTATCGACTCGGGAAGCTCCTATAATTCACCCCTCCACTTT. This translates into CASSIDSGSSYNSPLHF.

The V call is TRBV4-1, the J call TRBJ1-2; D perhaps matches TRBD1 (6 bases). The length of the CDR3 is 14 residues. Germline CDR1 reads MGHRA; CDR2 reads YSYEKL. Trimming left V 1 base short and J 2 bases short, with 8 bases between. DNA of the CDR3: TGCGCCAGCAGCCAAGCAGGGGCGAACTATGGCTACACCTTC. It yields the protein CASSQAGANYGYTF.

V and J are TRBV9 and TRBJ2-1, with D perhaps TRBD2 (6 bases). The V end was cut by 4 bases, the J end by 6 bases, with 14 bases between. Germline V gene sequence: CDR1 SGDLS, CDR2 YYNGEE. This CDR3 contains 14 residues. CDR3 sequence: CASSRGEARNEQFF. The CDR3 DNA reads TGTGCCAGCAGCAGAGGGGAGGCACGCAATGAGCAGTTCTTC.

This chain uses TRBV6-5 with TRBJ2-5, with D possibly TRBD2 on 7 matching bases. In germline, CDR1 is MNHEY, CDR2 SVGAGI. The V and J ends lost 3 bases and 5 bases respectively, with 16 bases between them. The CDR3 extends over 15 amino acids. CDR3 sequence (DNA): TGTGCCAGCAGTTATTGGGGGGCGGGAGTGGAGACCCAGTACTTC. Its protein product is CASSYWGAGVETQYF.

This sequence joins TRBV9 and TRBJ2-1; TRBD2 matches 7 bases. After removal of 3 bases from V and 1 base from J, the junction contained 7 bases not matched to a gene. This CDR3 is 16 amino acids long. CDR1 is SGDLS and CDR2 is YYNGEE in the germline V gene. The CDR3 sequence is CASSGGSGESYNEQFF. The DNA for the CDR3 is TGTGCCAGCAGCGGAGGAAGCGGGGAGTCCTACAATGAGCAGTTCTTC.